This T cell receptor (beta chain) was identified in a study of shared clonotypes between healthy human individuals. Sequencing was performed with immunoSEQ multiplex PCR; in TCRdb, only in-frame clones are kept and a portion is missing. The sample yields over 850,000 clones, about 80% seen once. This clone occurred once. The V end was cut by 6 bases, the J end by 0 bases, with 14 bases between. The CDR3 runs to 16 residues. Germline CDR1 and CDR2: MDHEN and SYDVKM. Source material: memory CD4+ T cells from PBMCs. Sample subset: CD45RA-negative fraction. The receptor was isolated from a man aged 18 to 30 in good health. Some clones in this sample may be carry-over from other donors' samples. V gene TRBV28 combines with J gene TRBJ2-2, with unresolved D. The CDR3 loop reads CASRDRRNSNTGELFF. The CDR3 DNA reads TGTGCCAGCAGAGATCGACGGAATTCGAACACCGGGGAGCTGTTTTTT.